This T cell receptor beta chain was retrieved from a study of post-analysis software for immune sequencing data. The overall study: Relapsing-remitting, secondary progressive and progressive-relapsing multiple sclerosis were all included among the disease courses.

General study results and limits: Comparison with controls showed significantly lower normalized Chao1 diversity in multiple sclerosis patients. Comparison of patients with controls showed 4 to 6 TRBV segments more frequent in patients, TRBV5-6, TRBV5-1 and TRBV20-1 among them. Strong co-clustering by F measure linked samples that shared a preparation batch.

This clonotype has only one observation. Its specificity is unknown. Prepared libraries of TCR beta cDNA carried unique molecular identifiers. Roughly 510,000 cDNA molecules were recovered from an input of about 0.9 to 10 million T cells. TCRdb re-called the PCR reads through MiXCR, storing one row per CDR3 protein. The sample holds hundreds of thousands of distinct CDR3 sequences, approximately 57% seen once. Germline-derived CDR1 and CDR2 are SGHRS and YFSETQ. The V end lost 0 bases, the J end lost 2 bases, and 15 bases lay between the germline ends. The CDR3 covers 16 residues. Specimen: blood. The clonotype originates from a girl under 18 with multiple sclerosis. V is TRBV5-1 and J is TRBJ2-7; no clear D. The CDR3 bases are TGCGCCAGCAGCTTGGGAGGATCAAGGGCCCCCTACGAGCAGTACTTC. Its translation is CASSLGGSRAPYEQYF.